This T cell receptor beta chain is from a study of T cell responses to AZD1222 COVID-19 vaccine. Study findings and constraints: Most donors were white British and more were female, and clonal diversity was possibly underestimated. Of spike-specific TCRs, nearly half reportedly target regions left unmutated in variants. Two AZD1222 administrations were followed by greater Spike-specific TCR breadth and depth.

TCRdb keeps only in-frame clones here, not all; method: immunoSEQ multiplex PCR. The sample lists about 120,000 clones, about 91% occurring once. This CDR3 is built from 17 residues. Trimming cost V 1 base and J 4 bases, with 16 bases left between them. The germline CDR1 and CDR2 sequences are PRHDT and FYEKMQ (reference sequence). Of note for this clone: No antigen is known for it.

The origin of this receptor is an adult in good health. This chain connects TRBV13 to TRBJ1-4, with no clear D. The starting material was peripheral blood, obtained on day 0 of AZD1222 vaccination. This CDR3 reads CASSLASLAAINEKLFF. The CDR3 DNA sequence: TGTGCCAGCAGCTTAGCGTCTCTGGCAGCAATTAATGAAAAACTGTTTTTT.